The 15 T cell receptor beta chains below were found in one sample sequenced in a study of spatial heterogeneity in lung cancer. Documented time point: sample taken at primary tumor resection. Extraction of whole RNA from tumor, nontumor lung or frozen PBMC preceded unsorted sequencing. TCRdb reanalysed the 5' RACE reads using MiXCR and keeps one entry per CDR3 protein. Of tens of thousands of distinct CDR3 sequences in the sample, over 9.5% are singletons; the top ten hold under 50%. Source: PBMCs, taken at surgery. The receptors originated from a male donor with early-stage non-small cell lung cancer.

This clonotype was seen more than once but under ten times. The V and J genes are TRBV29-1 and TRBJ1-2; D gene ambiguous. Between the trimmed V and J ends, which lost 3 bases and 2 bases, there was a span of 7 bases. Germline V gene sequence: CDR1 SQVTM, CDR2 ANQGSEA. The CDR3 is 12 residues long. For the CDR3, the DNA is TGCAGCGTTGACGGCAGCAACTATGGCTACACCTTC. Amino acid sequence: CSVDGSNYGYTF.

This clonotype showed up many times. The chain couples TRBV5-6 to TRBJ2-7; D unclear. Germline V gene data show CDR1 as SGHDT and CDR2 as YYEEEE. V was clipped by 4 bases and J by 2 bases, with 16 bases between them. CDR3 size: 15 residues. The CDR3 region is CASSLVWRNPYEQYF. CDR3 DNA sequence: TGTGCCAGCAGCCTAGTTTGGCGGAACCCCTACGAGCAGTACTTC.

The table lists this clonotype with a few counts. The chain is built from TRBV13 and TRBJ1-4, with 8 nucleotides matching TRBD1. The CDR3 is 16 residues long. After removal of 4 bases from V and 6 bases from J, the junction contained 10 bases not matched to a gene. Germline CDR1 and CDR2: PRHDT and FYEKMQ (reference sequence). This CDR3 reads CASSSKWGTGDEKLFF. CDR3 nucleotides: TGTGCCAGCAGCTCCAAGTGGGGGACAGGAGATGAAAAACTGTTTTTT.

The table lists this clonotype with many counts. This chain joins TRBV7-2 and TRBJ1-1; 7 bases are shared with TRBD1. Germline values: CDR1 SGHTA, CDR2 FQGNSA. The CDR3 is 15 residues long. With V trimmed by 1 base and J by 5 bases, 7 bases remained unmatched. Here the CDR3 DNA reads TGTGCCAGCAGCTTAGTAACAGGGGAGTGGACTGAAGCTTTCTTT. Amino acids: CASSLVTGEWTEAFF.

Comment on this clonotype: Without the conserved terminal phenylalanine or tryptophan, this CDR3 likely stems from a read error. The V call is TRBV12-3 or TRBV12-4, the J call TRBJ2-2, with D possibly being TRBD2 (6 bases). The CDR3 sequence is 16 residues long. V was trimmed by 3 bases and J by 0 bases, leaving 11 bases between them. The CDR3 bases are TGTGCCAGCAGTTTCCTTGCGGGACCGAACACCGGGGAGCTGTTTCTT. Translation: CASSFLAGPNTGELFL.

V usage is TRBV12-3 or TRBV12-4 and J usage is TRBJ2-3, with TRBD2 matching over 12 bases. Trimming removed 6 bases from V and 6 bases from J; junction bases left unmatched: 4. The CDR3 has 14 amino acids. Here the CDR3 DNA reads TGTGCCAGCAGGGAGCTAGCGGGGGGGGATACGCAGTATTTT. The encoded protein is CASRELAGGDTQYF.

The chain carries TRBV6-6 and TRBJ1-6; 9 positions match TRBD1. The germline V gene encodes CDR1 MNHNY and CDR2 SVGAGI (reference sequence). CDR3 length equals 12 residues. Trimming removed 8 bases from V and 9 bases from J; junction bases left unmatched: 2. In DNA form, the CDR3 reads TGTGCCAGCGAGACAGGGGGTTCACCCCTCCACTTT. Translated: CASETGGSPLHF.

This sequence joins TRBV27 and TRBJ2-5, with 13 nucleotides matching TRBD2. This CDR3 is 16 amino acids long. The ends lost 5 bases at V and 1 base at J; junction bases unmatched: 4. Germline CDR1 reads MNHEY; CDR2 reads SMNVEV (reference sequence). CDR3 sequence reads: CASSPGLAGFQETQYF. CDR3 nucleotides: TGTGCCAGCAGTCCGGGACTAGCGGGGTTCCAAGAGACCCAGTACTTC.

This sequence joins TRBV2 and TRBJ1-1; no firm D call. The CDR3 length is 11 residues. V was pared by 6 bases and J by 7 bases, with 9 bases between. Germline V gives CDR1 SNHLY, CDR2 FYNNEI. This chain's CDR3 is CASRVGFEAFF. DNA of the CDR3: TGTGCCAGCAGGGTGGGATTTGAAGCTTTCTTT.

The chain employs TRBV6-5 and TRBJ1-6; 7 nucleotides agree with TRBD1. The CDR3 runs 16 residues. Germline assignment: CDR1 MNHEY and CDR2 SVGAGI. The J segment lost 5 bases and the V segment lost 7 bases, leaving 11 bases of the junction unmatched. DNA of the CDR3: TGTGCCAGCAAGAGGGGTGGGGGACAGCATAATTCACCCCTCCACTTT. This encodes CASKRGGGQHNSPLHF.

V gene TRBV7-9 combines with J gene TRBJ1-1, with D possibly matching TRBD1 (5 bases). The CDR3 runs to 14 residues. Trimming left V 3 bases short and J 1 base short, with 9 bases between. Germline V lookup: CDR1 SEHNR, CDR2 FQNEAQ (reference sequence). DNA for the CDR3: TGTGCCAGCAGCTTCGCAGGGCAGAACACTGAAGCTTTCTTT. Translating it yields CASSFAGQNTEAFF.

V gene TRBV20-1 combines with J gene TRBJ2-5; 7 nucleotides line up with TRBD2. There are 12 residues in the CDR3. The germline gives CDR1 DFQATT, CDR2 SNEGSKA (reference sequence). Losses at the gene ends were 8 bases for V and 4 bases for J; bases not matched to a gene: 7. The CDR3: CSRALAIETQYF. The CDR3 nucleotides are TGCAGTAGGGCACTAGCGATAGAGACCCAGTACTTC.

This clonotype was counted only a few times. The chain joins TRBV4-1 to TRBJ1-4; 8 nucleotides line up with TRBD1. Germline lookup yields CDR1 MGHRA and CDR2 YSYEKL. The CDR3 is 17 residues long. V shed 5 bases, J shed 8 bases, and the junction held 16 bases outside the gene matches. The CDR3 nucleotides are TGCGCCAGCAGCTCTGGCCCCCCAGGGGGCTCGGGAGAAAAACTGTTTTTT. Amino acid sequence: CASSSGPPGGSGEKLFF.

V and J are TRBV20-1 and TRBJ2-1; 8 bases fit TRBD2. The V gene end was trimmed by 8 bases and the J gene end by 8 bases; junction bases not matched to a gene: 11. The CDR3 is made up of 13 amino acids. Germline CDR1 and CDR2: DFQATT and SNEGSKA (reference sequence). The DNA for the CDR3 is TGCAGTCGCCGTTCCGGGGGGGCAGATGAGCAGTTCTTC. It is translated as CSRRSGGADEQFF.

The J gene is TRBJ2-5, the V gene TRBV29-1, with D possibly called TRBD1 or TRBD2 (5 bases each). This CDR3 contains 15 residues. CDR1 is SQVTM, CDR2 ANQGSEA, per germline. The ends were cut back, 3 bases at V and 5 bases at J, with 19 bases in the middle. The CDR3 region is CSVDEGRGNRETQYF. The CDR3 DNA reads TGCAGCGTTGATGAGGGGAGAGGGAACCGGGAGACCCAGTACTTC.